This T cell receptor (beta chain) was recorded in a study of T cell responses to AZD1222 COVID-19 vaccine. Trimming took 4 bases from V and 2 from J, leaving 15 bases between them. The CDR3 is 15 residues long. Looked up from germline, CDR1 is SGHRS and CDR2 is YFSETQ. The assay was immunoSEQ multiplex PCR, and TCRdb's table has in-frame clones only and misses some. The sample carries about 100,000 clones, roughly 87% recorded once. Findings and limits, study-wide: Only 5 or 6 people who got AZD1222 tested seropositive at baseline.

In regard to this clone: Its antigen is undetermined.

This receptor was identified in an adult in good health. Sequencing was performed on peripheral blood, taken on day 0 of AZD1222 vaccination. V and J are TRBV5-1 and TRBJ2-5; D is perhaps TRBD1 (6 bases). CDR3 sequence (DNA): TGCGCCAGCAGCAAAAGGGGGTTAGAGCAAGAGACCCAGTACTTC. It codes for CASSKRGLEQETQYF.